This TCR beta chain was documented in a study of T cell responses to AZD1222 COVID-19 vaccine. Only in-frame clones appear in the TCRdb table, and some are missing; sequencing was by immunoSEQ multiplex PCR. Here the sample spans some 160,000 clones, around 92% being singletons. In this sample, this clone turned up once. Germline V gene data show CDR1 as MNHEY and CDR2 as SMNVEV (reference sequence). The CDR3 loop spans 13 amino acids. The sequence was collected from an adult in good health. This material consisted of peripheral blood, taken on day 0 of AZD1222 vaccination. The rearrangement joins TRBV27 to TRBJ1-5; maybe TRBD1 (6 bases). CDR3 residues: CAPEGGSNQPQHF. CDR3 nucleotide sequence: TGTGCACCGGAAGGGGGAAGCAATCAGCCCCAGCATTTT.